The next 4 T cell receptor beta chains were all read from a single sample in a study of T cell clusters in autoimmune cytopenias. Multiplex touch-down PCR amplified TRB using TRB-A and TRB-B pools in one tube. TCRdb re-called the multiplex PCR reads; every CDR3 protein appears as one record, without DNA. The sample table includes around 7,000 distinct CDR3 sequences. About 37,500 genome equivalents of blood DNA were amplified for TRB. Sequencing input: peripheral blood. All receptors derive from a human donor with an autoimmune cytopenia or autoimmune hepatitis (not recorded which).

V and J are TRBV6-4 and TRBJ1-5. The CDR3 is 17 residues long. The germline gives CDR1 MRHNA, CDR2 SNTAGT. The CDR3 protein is CASTPYSHRYSNQPQHF.

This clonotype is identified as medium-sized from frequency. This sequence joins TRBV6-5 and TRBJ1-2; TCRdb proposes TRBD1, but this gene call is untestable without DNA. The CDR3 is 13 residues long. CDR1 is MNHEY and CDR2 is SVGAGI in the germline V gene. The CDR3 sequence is CASTDRRNYGYTF.

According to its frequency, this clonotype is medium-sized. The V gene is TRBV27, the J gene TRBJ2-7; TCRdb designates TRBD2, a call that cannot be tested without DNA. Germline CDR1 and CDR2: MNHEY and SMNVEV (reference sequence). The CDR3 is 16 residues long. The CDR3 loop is CASRPIAGGRSYEQYF.

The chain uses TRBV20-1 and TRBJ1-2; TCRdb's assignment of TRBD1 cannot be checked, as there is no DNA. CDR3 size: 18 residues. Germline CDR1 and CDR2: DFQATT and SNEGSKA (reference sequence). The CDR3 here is CSARGGGQGDWELYGYTF.